These 9 T cell receptor beta chains share one sample of origin, sequenced in a study of blood T cell repertoires in COVID-19. Method: immunoSEQ multiplex PCR; TCRdb's copy keeps in-frame clones and lacks some. The table has 85,000 to 120,000 clones, around 90% seen once. The specimen sequenced was peripheral blood. The origin of the receptors is a woman between 45 and 60 years old with COVID-19, enrolled during active disease.

The chain carries TRBV15 and TRBJ1-2, with TRBD1 identical over 9 bases. Germline trimming cut 8 bases from V and 1 base from J; bases unmatched to any gene: 2. CDR1 and CDR2 from the germline V gene are LNHNV and YYDKDF (reference sequence). The length of the CDR3 is 13 residues. The DNA for the CDR3 is TGTGCCACCGGGACAGGGAGTAACTATGGCTACACCTTC. Translated, it gives CATGTGSNYGYTF.

The V gene is TRBV18, the J gene TRBJ1-1; D may be TRBD1 (6 bases). The length of the CDR3 is 12 residues. Germline V lookup: CDR1 KGHSH, CDR2 LQKENI. V was shortened by 2 bases and J by 7 bases, with 8 bases between the two germline ends. DNA of the CDR3: TGTGCCAGCTCACCAGGGGGCGATGAAGCTTTCTTT. Translated: CASSPGGDEAFF. Variable domain in full (rest from reference TRBV18 and TRBJ1-1): NAGVMQNPRHLVRRRGQEARLRCSPMKGHSHVYWYRQLPEEGLKFMVYLQKENIIDESGMPKERFSAEFPKEGPSILRIQQVVRGDSAAYFCASSPGGDEAFFGQGTRLTVV.

This sequence joins TRBV19 and TRBJ1-2, with TRBD1 matching over 7 bases. The germline V gene encodes CDR1 LNHDA and CDR2 SQIVND (reference sequence). This CDR3 is 14 amino acids long. V lost 7 bases and J lost 6; bases outside the gene matches: 11. The CDR3 sequence: CASIFSGQSNGYTF. The CDR3 DNA reads as TGTGCCAGTATCTTCTCGGGACAGAGCAATGGCTACACCTTC. The variable domain in full, with the rest retrieved from reference TRBV19 and TRBJ1-2, is DGGITQSPKYLFRKEGQNVTLSCEQNLNHDAMYWYRQDPGQGLRLIYYSQIVNDFQKGDIAEGYSVSREKKESFPLTVTSAQKNPTAFYLCASIFSGQSNGYTFGSGTRLTVV.

The chain uses TRBV19 and TRBJ1-2; weak D call: TRBD1 (5 bases). This CDR3 region has 16 residues. Trimming cost V 5 bases and J 8 bases, with 24 bases left between them. Looked up from germline, CDR1 is LNHDA and CDR2 is SQIVND (reference sequence). The CDR3 bases are TGTGCCAGTAGTCCCCCTGGCAGGACCCCCCCAGGGGGCTACACCTTC. It yields the protein CASSPPGRTPPGGYTF.

This clone was recorded once. The chain uses TRBV14 and TRBJ1-1; 7 bases align to TRBD1. This CDR3 comprises 16 residues. Trimming cost V 3 bases and J 4 bases; bases outside gene matches: 11. The germline gives CDR1 SGHDN, CDR2 FVKESK. CDR3 sequence reads: CASSHDRAEYSTEAFF. The CDR3 bases are TGTGCCAGCAGCCATGACAGGGCTGAGTACAGCACTGAAGCTTTCTTT.

The V call is TRBV30, the J call TRBJ2-1; D is uncertain. The ends were cut back, 0 bases at V and 6 bases at J, with 6 bases in the middle. The length of the CDR3 is 12 residues. Germline V gene data show CDR1 as GTSNPN and CDR2 as SVGIG (reference sequence). The CDR3: CAWSVLSNEQFF. Written as DNA, the CDR3 is TGTGCCTGGAGTGTACTCTCCAATGAGCAGTTCTTC.

The chain recombines TRBV5-4 with TRBJ2-3; D uncertain. Trimming cost V 0 bases and J 4 bases, with 12 bases left between them. The V gene's germline CDR1 is SGHNT and CDR2 YYREEE (reference sequence). The CDR3 is 15 amino acids. The CDR3 nucleotides are TGTGCCAGCAGCTTGGATACTACCCTATCAGATACGCAGTATTTT. Its protein is CASSLDTTLSDTQYF.

The rearrangement joins TRBV2 to TRBJ1-1; 9 positions agree with TRBD1. The CDR3 extends over 16 amino acids. Trimming took 6 bases from V and 0 from J; bases not matched to a gene: 8. Germline CDR1 SNHLY, CDR2 FYNNEI. The CDR3 protein is CASRPGQGTVNTEAFF. Written as DNA, the CDR3 is TGTGCCAGCAGGCCGGGACAGGGTACGGTGAACACTGAAGCTTTCTTT.

The chain is built from TRBV5-1 and TRBJ1-4; 8 bases map to TRBD1. V lost 5 bases and J lost 5; bases outside the gene matches: 5. CDR1 is SGHRS and CDR2 is YFSETQ in the germline V gene. The CDR3 totals 14 residues. The CDR3 loop is CASRSGGGNEKLFF. CDR3 nucleotide sequence: TGCGCCAGCAGATCAGGGGGCGGGAATGAAAAACTGTTTTTT.